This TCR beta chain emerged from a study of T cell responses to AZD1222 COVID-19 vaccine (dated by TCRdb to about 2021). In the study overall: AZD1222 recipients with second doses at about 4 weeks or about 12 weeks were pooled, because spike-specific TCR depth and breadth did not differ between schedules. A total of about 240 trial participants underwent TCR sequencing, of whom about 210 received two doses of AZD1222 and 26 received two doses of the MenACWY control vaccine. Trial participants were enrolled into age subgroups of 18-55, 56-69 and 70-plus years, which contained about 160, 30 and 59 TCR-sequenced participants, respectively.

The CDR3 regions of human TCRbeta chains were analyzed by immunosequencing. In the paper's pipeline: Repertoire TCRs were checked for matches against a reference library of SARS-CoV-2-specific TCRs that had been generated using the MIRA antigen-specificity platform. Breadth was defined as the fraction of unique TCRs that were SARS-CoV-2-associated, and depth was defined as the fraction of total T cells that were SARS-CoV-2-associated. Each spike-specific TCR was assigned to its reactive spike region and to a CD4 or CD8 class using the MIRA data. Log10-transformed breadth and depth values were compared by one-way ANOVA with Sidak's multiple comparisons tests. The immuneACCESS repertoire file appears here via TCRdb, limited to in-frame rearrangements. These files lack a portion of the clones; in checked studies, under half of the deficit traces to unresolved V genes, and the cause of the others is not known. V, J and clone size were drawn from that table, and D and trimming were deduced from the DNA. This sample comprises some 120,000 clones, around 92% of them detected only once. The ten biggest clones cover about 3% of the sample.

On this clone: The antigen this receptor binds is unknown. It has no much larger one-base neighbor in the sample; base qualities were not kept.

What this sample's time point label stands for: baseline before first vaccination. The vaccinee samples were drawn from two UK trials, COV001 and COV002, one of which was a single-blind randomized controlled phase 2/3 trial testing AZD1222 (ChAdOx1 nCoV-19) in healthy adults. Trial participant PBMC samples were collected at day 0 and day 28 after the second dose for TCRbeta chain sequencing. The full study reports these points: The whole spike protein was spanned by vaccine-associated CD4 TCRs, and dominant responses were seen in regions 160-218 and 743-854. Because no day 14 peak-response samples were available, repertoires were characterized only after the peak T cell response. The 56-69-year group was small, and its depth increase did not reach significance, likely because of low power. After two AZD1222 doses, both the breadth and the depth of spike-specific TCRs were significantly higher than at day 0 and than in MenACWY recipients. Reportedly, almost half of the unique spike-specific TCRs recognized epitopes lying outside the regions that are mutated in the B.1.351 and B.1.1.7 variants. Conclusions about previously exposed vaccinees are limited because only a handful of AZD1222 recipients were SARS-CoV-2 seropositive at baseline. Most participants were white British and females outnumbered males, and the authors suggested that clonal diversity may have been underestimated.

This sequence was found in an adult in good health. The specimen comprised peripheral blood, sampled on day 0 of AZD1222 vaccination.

The CDR3 protein sequence reads: CASSLGGSTANEQFF. The nucleotide sequence is TGTGCCAGCAGCTTAGGGGGGTCTACCGCCAATGAGCAGTTCTTC. The chain employs TRBV11-2 and TRBJ2-1; the D gene may be TRBD1 or TRBD2, since each aligns over 5 bases. The CDR3 holds 15 amino acids from the cysteine to the phenylalanine. Left in the record is the CDR3 DNA by itself, 45 bases read in frame from the first base. V lost 1 base and J lost 6 bases; the stretch between them is 13 bases long. In the germline V gene, CDR1 corresponds to SGHAT and CDR2 to FQNNGV. With the rest looked up from the reference TRBV11-2 and TRBJ2-1 genes rather than sequenced, the full variable domain is EAGVAQSPRYKIIEKRQSVAFWCNPISGHATLYWYQQILGQGPKLLIQFQNNGVVDDSQLPKDRFSAERLKGVDSTLKIQPAKLEDSAVYLCASSLGGSTANEQFFGPGTRLTVL.